This T cell receptor (beta chain) originates from a study of cytomegalovirus exposure and HLA in healthy donors. Details on this clone: Its antigen is still unknown.

General study points: CMV antigen specificity was confirmed in vitro for a few CMV-associated chains. Researchers catalogued under 200 TCR beta chains as cytomegalovirus-associated. Cytomegalovirus status, reportedly, was diagnosed with high specificity and sensitivity by the classifier.

The table came from immunoSEQ multiplex PCR; TCRdb's copy has only in-frame clones and leaves some out. This table has 110,000 or so clones, 86% appearing once. From germline, CDR1 is ENHRY and CDR2 SYGVKD. CDR3 length: 13 residues. Trimming left V 4 bases short and J 1 base short, with 8 bases between. The rearrangement uses TRBV10-3 and TRBJ2-7; D may be TRBD2 (6 bases). This receptor was identified in a woman aged 18-29 years in good health and CMV-seropositive. The sample was PBMCs. CDR3 in DNA: TGTGCCATCAGTGGGGGGGTTTCCTACGAGCAGTACTTC. It specifies CAISGGVSYEQYF.